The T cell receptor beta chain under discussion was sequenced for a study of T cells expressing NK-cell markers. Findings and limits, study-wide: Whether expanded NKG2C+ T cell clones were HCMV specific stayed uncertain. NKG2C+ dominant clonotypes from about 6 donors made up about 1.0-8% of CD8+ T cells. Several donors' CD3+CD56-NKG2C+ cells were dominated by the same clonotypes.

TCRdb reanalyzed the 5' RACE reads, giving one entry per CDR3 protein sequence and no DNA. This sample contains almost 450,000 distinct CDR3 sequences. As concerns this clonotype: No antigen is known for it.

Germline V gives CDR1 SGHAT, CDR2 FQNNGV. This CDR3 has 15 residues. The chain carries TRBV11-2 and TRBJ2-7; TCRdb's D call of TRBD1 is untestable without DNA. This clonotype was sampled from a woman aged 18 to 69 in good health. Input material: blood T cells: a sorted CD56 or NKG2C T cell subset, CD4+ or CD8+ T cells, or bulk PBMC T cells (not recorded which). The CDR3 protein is CASSPAAGGYYEQYF. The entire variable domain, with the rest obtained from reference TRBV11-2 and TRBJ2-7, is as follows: EAGVAQSPRYKIIEKRQSVAFWCNPISGHATLYWYQQILGQGPKLLIQFQNNGVVDDSQLPKDRFSAERLKGVDSTLKIQPAKLEDSAVYLCASSPAAGGYYEQYFGPGTRLTVT.